Listed below are T cell receptor beta chains from one sample, sequenced in a study of T cell responses to AZD1222 COVID-19 vaccine. Sequencing was performed with immunoSEQ multiplex PCR; in TCRdb, only in-frame clones are kept and a portion is missing. In the table there are about 150,000 clones, more than 75% of which are singletons. The starting material was peripheral blood, obtained on day 0 of AZD1222 vaccination. These receptors were taken from an adult in good health. CDR3s include the opening cysteine and the closing phenylalanine or tryptophan. The D gene is left open where the match is weak. Size is stated for part of the rows, as once, few or many counts, or as a class when the clone is expanded.

TRBJ1-2 TRBV2 . . CASILDRGNGYTF .
TRBJ1-6 TRBV6-2/TRBV6-3 . . CASSPWAGSYNSPLHF TGTGCCAGCAGCCCTTGGGCAGGCTCCTATAATTCACCCCTCCACTTT
TRBJ1-4 TRBV7-2 once . CASSPRNGVSEKLFF TGTGCCAGCAGCCCCCGTAATGGGGTTAGTGAAAAACTGTTTTTT
TRBJ2-3 TRBV11-2 . . CASSLGVGLSTDTQYF TGTGCCAGCAGCTTAGGTGTGGGGCTTAGCACAGATACGCAGTATTTT
TRBJ1-1 TRBV6-5 . TRBD1 CASSYPIRGLDTEAFF TGTGCCAGCAGTTACCCAATCAGGGGGCTTGACACTGAAGCTTTCTTT
TRBJ2-3 TRBV12-5 . . CASGGMTTDTQYF TGTGCTAGTGGTGGGATGACCACAGATACGCAGTATTTT
TRBJ2-1 TRBV4-2 once TRBD2 CASSQGLAAYNEQFF TGTGCCAGCAGCCAAGGACTAGCAGCCTACAATGAGCAGTTCTTC
TRBJ1-6 TRBV19 . . CASSISMGNSPLHF TGTGCCAGTAGTATCTCGATGGGTAATTCACCCCTCCACTTT
TRBJ1-1 TRBV27 . . CASSPLEYTEAFF TGTGCCAGCAGTCCGCTAGAATACACTGAAGCTTTCTTT
TRBJ1-4 TRBV4-3 . . CASSQDIFWGATNEKLFF TGCGCCAGCAGCCAAGATATTTTCTGGGGTGCAACTAATGAAAAACTGTTTTTT
TRBJ2-3 TRBV11-2 . TRBD1 CASSYGQGTDTQYF TGTGCCAGCAGCTATGGACAGGGTACAGATACGCAGTATTTT
TRBJ1-4 TRBV21-1 few . CASSKGRSESIFF TGTGCCAGCAGCAAGGGTAGGTCGGAGTCGATTTTTTTT
TRBJ2-7 TRBV5-1 . . CASSLPHRVGSEQYF TGCGCCAGCAGCCTACCTCACAGGGTAGGTAGCGAGCAGTACTTC
TRBJ1-2 TRBV6-5 . . CASSYSTENYGYTF TGTGCCAGCAGTTACTCTACCGAAAACTATGGCTACACCTTC
TRBJ1-2 TRBV28 . . CASSSGWYGYTF TGTGCCAGCAGTTCAGGCTGGTATGGCTACACCTTC
TRBJ1-5 TRBV19 . TRBD1 CASSLYRGGEQPQHF TGTGCCAGTAGCTTATACAGGGGCGGGGAGCAGCCCCAGCATTTT
TRBJ1-2 TRBV5-8 . . CASSLAGTRNYGYTF TGTGCCAGCAGCTTGGCAGGTACCCGCAACTATGGCTACACCTTC
TRBJ1-2 TRBV3-1/TRBV3-2 . . CASSQDNRAGGYTF TGTGCCAGCAGCCAAGATAATCGGGCGGGAGGCTACACCTTC
TRBJ1-1 TRBV6-5 . . CASSPGGIVAEAFF TGTGCCAGCAGCCCCGGCGGGATAGTGGCGGAAGCTTTCTTT
TRBJ1-4 TRBV30 few . CAWSVQTARQLFF TGTGCCTGGAGTGTACAGACAGCGAGGCAACTGTTTTTT
TRBJ2-2 TRBV28 . . CASSLYTGELFF TGTGCCAGCAGTTTATACACCGGGGAGCTGTTTTTT
TRBJ1-4 TRBV7-9 . . CASSLVTTAPNEKLFF TGTGCCAGCAGCTTAGTTACGACCGCACCTAATGAAAAACTGTTTTTT
TRBJ2-1 TRBV20-1 . . CSASTITGKGQFF TGCAGTGCTAGTACTATAACGGGGAAAGGGCAGTTCTTC
TRBJ1-3 TRBV6-5 . TRBD1 CASSYLGQGGNTIYF TGTGCCAGCAGTTACTTGGGACAGGGAGGAAACACCATATATTTT
TRBJ2-7 TRBV6-4 . . CAQNEQYF TGTGCTCAAAACGAGCAGTACTTC
TRBJ1-1 TRBV19 once . CASSNLQGVLTEAFF TGTGCCAGTAGTAACCTACAGGGAGTTCTCACTGAAGCTTTCTTT
TRBJ2-5 TRBV5-1 once TRBD1 CASSLVPGQGAQETQYF TGCGCCAGCAGCTTGGTCCCGGGACAGGGGGCACAAGAGACCCAGTACTTC
TRBJ2-2 TRBV27 . TRBD2 CASSATSGRTNTGELFF TGTGCCAGCAGTGCGACTAGCGGGAGGACGAACACCGGGGAGCTGTTTTTT
TRBJ1-3 TRBV28 once . CASSLLGRRSSGNTIYF TGTGCCAGCAGTTTATTGGGACGCCGGAGCTCTGGAAACACCATATATTTT
TRBJ2-1 TRBV15 . . CATSRDRGPHEQFF TGTGCCACCAGCAGAGATCGGGGTCCCCATGAGCAGTTCTTC
TRBJ1-2 TRBV6-1 . . CASSEILPGYGYTF TGTGCCAGCAGTGAAATCTTACCGGGCTATGGCTACACCTTC
TRBJ2-5 TRBV7-2 few . CASSSGPSRTQYF TGTGCCAGCAGCTCGGGACCCTCTAGGACCCAGTACTTC
TRBJ2-7 TRBV6-5 . . CASRDGSSYEQYF TGTGCCAGCAGGGACGGTAGCTCCTACGAGCAGTACTTC
TRBJ2-1 TRBV24-1 . TRBD1 CATSDPGQRLVF TGTGCCACCAGTGATCCGGGACAGAGGTTGGTCTTC
TRBJ2-2 TRBV7-6 . TRBD1 CASSSQAGGGNTGELFF TGTGCCAGCAGCTCCCAAGCAGGGGGCGGGAACACCGGGGAGCTGTTTTTT
TRBJ1-5 TRBV5-6 . . CASSPSSGQPQHF TGTGCCAGCAGCCCCTCGTCGGGGCAGCCCCAGCATTTT
TRBJ1-3 TRBV6-5 . . CACETGTGNTIYF TGTGCCTGCGAAACAGGGACTGGAAACACCATATATTTT
TRBJ2-1 TRBV6-1 . TRBD2 CASSEPSGYYNEQFF TGTGCCAGCAGTGAACCTAGCGGGTACTACAATGAGCAGTTCTTC
TRBJ2-2 TRBV15 . . CATSRDLGTGELFF TGTGCCACCAGCAGAGATCTAGGGACCGGGGAGCTGTTTTTT
TRBJ1-2 TRBV14 once TRBD1 CASSPTGYGYTF TGTGCCAGCAGCCCGACAGGGTATGGCTACACCTTC
TRBJ2-1 TRBV13 . TRBD1 CASRTGGRGQFF TGTGCCAGCAGAACAGGGGGCAGGGGGCAGTTCTTC
TRBJ2-1 TRBV5-8 . TRBD2 CASSLGLADNEQFF TGTGCCAGCAGCTTGGGCCTAGCGGACAATGAGCAGTTCTTC
TRBJ1-4 TRBV3-1/TRBV3-2 once . CASSQDGKQGNEKLFF TGTGCCAGCAGCCAAGATGGTAAACAGGGAAATGAAAAACTGTTTTTT
TRBJ1-1 TRBV6-1 . . CASSEWAGGTEAFF TGTGCCAGCAGTGAATGGGCGGGGGGGACTGAAGCTTTCTTT
TRBJ2-1 TRBV9 . TRBD2 CASSGKLAGGYNEQFF TGTGCCAGCAGCGGAAAACTAGCGGGAGGGTACAATGAGCAGTTCTTC
TRBJ1-2 TRBV7-9 . . CASSLGDSSYGYTF TGTGCCAGCAGCTTAGGTGACAGCTCCTATGGCTACACCTTC
TRBJ2-3 TRBV2 . TRBD2 CATRLAGLSDTQYF TGTGCCACCAGACTAGCGGGATTGTCAGATACGCAGTATTTT
TRBJ1-5 TRBV18 once . CASSTGLRQPQHF TGTGCCAGCTCAACAGGTTTGAGGCAGCCCCAGCATTTT
TRBJ2-1 TRBV7-2 . . CASSSAGRVGQFF TGTGCCAGCAGCTCTGCCGGGCGAGTTGGGCAGTTCTTC
TRBJ2-7 TRBV18 few TRBD2 CASSLSRTSGGEQYF TGTGCCAGCTCACTTTCAAGGACTAGCGGGGGGGAGCAGTACTTC
TRBJ2-7 TRBV19 . . CASSPSTGSYEQYF TGTGCCAGTAGTCCGTCGACAGGCTCCTACGAGCAGTACTTC
TRBJ2-5 TRBV9 . TRBD2 CASSVGSSGRAKSETQYF TGTGCCAGCAGCGTAGGTTCTAGCGGGAGGGCCAAGAGTGAGACCCAGTACTTC
TRBJ2-1 TRBV28 once . CASTVSGISYNEQFF TGTGCCAGCACCGTGTCGGGGATCTCCTACAATGAGCAGTTCTTC
TRBJ2-3 TRBV4-3 . . CASSPVSASTDTQYF TGCGCCAGCAGCCCCGTGTCCGCTAGCACAGATACGCAGTATTTT